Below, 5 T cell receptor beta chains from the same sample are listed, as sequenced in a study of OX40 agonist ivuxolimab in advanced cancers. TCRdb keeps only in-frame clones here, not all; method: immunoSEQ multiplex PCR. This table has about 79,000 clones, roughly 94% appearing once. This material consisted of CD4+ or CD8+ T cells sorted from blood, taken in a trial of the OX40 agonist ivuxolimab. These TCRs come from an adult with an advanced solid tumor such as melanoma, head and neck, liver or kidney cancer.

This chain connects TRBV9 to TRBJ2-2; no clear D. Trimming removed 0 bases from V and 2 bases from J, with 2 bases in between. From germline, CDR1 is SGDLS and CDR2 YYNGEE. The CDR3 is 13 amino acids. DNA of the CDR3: TGTGCCAGCAGCGTAGAAAACACCGGGGAGCTGTTTTTT. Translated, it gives CASSVENTGELFF.

The CDR3 loop reads CASSPGTLGHEQFF. CDR3 in DNA: TGTGCCAGTAGTCCAGGGACTCTAGGGCATGAGCAGTTCTTC. The V gene is TRBV19, the J gene TRBJ2-1; maybe TRBD2 (6 bases). V gave up 5 bases and J gave up 8 bases, with 16 bases separating them. Germline CDR1 reads LNHDA; CDR2 reads SQIVND (reference sequence). This CDR3 is 14 amino acids long.

DNA for the CDR3: TGTGCCTACCGGGACAGCTCCTACGAGCAGTACTTC. Translated: CAYRDSSYEQYF. The chain carries TRBV30 and TRBJ2-7; TRBD1 agrees at 7 bases. This CDR3 comprises 12 residues. The J segment lost 0 bases and the V segment lost 7 bases, leaving 3 bases of the junction unmatched. Per germline, CDR1 GTSNPN and CDR2 SVGIG (reference sequence). The whole variable domain, filled in from reference TRBV30 and TRBJ2-7, reads SQTIHQWPATLVQPVGSPLSLECTVEGTSNPNLYWYRQAAGRGLQLLFYSVGIGQISSEVPQNLSASRPQDRQFILSSKKLLLSDSGFYLCAYRDSSYEQYFGPGTRLTVT.

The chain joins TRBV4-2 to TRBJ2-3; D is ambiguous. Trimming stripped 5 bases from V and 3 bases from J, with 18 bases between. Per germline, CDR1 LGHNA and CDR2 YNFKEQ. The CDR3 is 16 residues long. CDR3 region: CASSSPELVLTDTQYF. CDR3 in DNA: TGTGCCAGCAGCTCCCCGGAGCTAGTTTTAACAGATACGCAGTATTTT.

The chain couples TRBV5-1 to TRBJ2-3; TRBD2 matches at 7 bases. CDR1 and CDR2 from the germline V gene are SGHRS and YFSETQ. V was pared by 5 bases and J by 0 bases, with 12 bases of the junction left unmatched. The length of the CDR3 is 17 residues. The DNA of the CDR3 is TGCGCCAGCAGAGGATACGCCGGGGGGTTTAGCACAGATACGCAGTATTTT. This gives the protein CASRGYAGGFSTDTQYF.